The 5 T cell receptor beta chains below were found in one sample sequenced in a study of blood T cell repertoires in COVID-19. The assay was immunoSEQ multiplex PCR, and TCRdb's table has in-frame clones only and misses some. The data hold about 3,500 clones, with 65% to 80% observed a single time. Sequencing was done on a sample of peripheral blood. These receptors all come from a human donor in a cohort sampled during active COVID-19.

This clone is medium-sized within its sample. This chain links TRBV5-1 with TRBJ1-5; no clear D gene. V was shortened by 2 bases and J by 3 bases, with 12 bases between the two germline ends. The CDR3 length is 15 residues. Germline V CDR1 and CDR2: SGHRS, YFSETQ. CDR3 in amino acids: CASSFGPGDNQPQHF. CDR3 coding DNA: TGCGCCAGCAGCTTTGGGCCGGGAGACAATCAGCCCCAGCATTTT.

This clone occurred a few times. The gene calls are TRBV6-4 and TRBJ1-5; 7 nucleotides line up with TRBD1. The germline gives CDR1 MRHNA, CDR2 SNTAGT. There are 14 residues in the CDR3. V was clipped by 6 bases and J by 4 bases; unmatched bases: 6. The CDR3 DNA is TGTGCCAGCAGCGACCAGGGGGGAAATCAGCCCCAGCATTTT. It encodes CASSDQGGNQPQHF.

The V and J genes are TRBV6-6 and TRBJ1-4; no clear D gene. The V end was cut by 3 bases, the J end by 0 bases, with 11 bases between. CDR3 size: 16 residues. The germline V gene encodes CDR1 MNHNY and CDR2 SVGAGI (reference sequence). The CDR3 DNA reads TGTGCCAGCAGTTATGGGCAGACGGCAACTAATGAAAAACTGTTTTTT. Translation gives CASSYGQTATNEKLFF.

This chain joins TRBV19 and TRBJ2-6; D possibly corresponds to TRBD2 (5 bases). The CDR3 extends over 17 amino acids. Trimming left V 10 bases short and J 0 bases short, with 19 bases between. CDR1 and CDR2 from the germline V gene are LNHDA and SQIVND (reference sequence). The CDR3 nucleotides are TGTGCCACCGCGCCCGAGGGCTACTCCTCTGGGGCCAACGTCCTGACTTTC. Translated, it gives CATAPEGYSSGANVLTF.

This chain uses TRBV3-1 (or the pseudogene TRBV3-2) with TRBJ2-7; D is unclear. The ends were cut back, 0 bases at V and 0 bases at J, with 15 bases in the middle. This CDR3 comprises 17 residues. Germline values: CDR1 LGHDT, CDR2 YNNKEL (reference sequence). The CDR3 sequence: CASSQDSTLLSSYEQYV. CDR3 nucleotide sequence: TGTGCCAGCAGCCAAGATTCTACCTTACTGAGCTCCTACGAGCAGTACGTC.